The 20 T cell receptor beta chains below come from one sample, sequenced in a study of T cell changes during pregnancy in multiple sclerosis. Method: immunoSEQ multiplex PCR; TCRdb's copy keeps in-frame clones and lacks some. The sample contains 95,000 to 100,000 clones, around 92% of which appear only once. The sample in question was peripheral blood, obtained after pregnancy. The receptors were sampled from a female donor in good health, enrolled as a control in a pregnancy study.

The rearrangement links TRBV19 to TRBJ2-7; 9 bases agree with TRBD2. Germline CDR1 and CDR2: LNHDA and SQIVND (reference sequence). J was trimmed by 3 bases and V by 4 bases; bases with no gene match: 10. The length of the CDR3 is 16 residues. The CDR3 reads CASSTRWAREGYEQYF. CDR3 sequence (DNA): TGTGCCAGTAGTACCCGTTGGGCGCGGGAGGGCTACGAGCAGTACTTC.

This sequence joins TRBV11-2 and TRBJ2-7; D is perhaps TRBD2 (5 bases). The V gene lost 1 base and the J gene lost 5 bases, with 9 bases spanning the gap. The CDR3 is made up of 13 amino acids. Germline V lookup: CDR1 SGHAT, CDR2 FQNNGV. As DNA, the CDR3 is TGTGCCAGCAGCTTAGGAGGGTTTGACGAGCAGTACTTC. Protein: CASSLGGFDEQYF.

V is TRBV19 and J is TRBJ1-2; 9 bases line up with TRBD1. Germline trimming cut 3 bases from V and 3 bases from J; bases unmatched to any gene: 11. Germline loops: CDR1 LNHDA, CDR2 SQIVND (reference sequence). The length of the CDR3 is 17 residues. The CDR3 sequence is CASSILSQGQGYYGYTF. The CDR3 DNA reads as TGTGCCAGTAGTATCCTATCTCAGGGACAGGGCTACTATGGCTACACCTTC.

The J gene is TRBJ2-7, the V gene TRBV28; 9 positions match TRBD1. Germline V gene sequence: CDR1 MDHEN, CDR2 SYDVKM. This CDR3 has 15 amino acids. V was pared by 3 bases and J by 6 bases, with 9 bases of the junction left unmatched. The CDR3 DNA is TGTGCCAGCAGTTTGGGAGGGACAGGGAATTTCGAGCAGTACTTC. The encoded protein is CASSLGGTGNFEQYF.

The chain joins TRBV6-5 to TRBJ2-5; perhaps TRBD1 as D (5 bases). This CDR3 is built from 13 residues. The ends were cut back, 8 bases at V and 5 bases at J, with 15 bases in the middle. Germline V gene sequence: CDR1 MNHEY, CDR2 SVGAGI. CDR3 amino acids: CASSPGAPETQYF. CDR3 coding DNA: TGTGCCAGCTCCCCTGGGGCTCCTGAGACCCAGTACTTC.

In DNA, the CDR3 is TGTGCCACCAGCAATGATCAGGGGGCGCTTACCTATGGCTACACCTTC. This gives the protein CATSNDQGALTYGYTF. The chain uses TRBV15 and TRBJ1-2, with TRBD1 matching over 8 bases. Trimming took 4 bases from V and 4 from J; bases not matched to a gene: 11. The CDR3 is 16 amino acids. Germline CDR1 and CDR2: LNHNV and YYDKDF (reference sequence).

J is TRBJ2-7 and V is TRBV6-6, with a possible D match to TRBD1 (6 bases). Germline CDR1 reads MNHNY; CDR2 reads SVGAGI (reference sequence). Deletions cut 7 bases from V and 3 bases from J, with 16 bases between. This CDR3 region has 14 residues. The CDR3 here is CASTIGQNHYEQYF. CDR3 DNA: TGTGCCAGCACGATAGGACAGAACCACTACGAGCAGTACTTC.

This chain connects TRBV6-6 to TRBJ1-2, with a weak D call TRBD1 (5 bases). Germline V CDR1 and CDR2: MNHNY, SVGAGI (reference sequence). V lost 4 bases and J lost 0, with 12 bases in between. The CDR3 runs to 15 residues. CDR3 sequence (DNA): TGTGCCAGCAGTTCCCAGGGTGCTCCTAACTATGGCTACACCTTC. This encodes CASSSQGAPNYGYTF.

The gene calls are TRBV9 and TRBJ2-3, with D possibly matching TRBD1 (6 bases). CDR1 SGDLS and CDR2 YYNGEE come from the germline V gene. The CDR3 totals 15 residues. V dropped 1 base and J dropped 0 bases, with 9 bases sitting between them. The DNA for the CDR3 is TGTGCCAGCAGCGTATCCGGACAGAGCACAGATACGCAGTATTTT. Translating it yields CASSVSGQSTDTQYF. Variable domain in full (rest from reference TRBV9 and TRBJ2-3): DSGVTQTPKHLITATGQRVTLRCSPRSGDLSVYWYQQSLDQGLQFLIQYYNGEERAKGNILERFSAQQFPDLHSELNLSSLELGDSALYFCASSVSGQSTDTQYFGPGTRLTVL.

The chain joins TRBV7-6 to TRBJ2-7; maybe TRBD1 (6 bases). This CDR3 is built from 13 residues. V was cut by 4 bases and J by 4 bases, with 11 bases left in between. From germline, CDR1 is SGHVS and CDR2 FNYEAQ. The DNA for the CDR3 is TGTGCCAGCAGCTCATCAACAGGGTACGAGCAGTACTTC. Protein product: CASSSSTGYEQYF.

This chain uses TRBV6-1 with TRBJ1-2, with TRBD1 matching 9 bases. Germline-derived CDR1 and CDR2 are MNHNS and SASEGT. The CDR3 totals 12 residues. V was pared by 7 bases and J by 10 bases, with 7 bases of the junction left unmatched. The CDR3 DNA reads as TGTGCCAGCACATGGACAGGGGAAGACTACACCTTC. Translating gives CASTWTGEDYTF.

The CDR3 nucleotides are TGTGCCATCAGGAAGGGCCAGGGCGGCACTGAAGCTTTCTTT. It yields the protein CAIRKGQGGTEAFF. V and J are TRBV10-3 and TRBJ1-1; weak D call: TRBD1 (5 bases). With 6 bases removed from V and 4 bases from J, the gap between germline ends came to 15 bases. This CDR3 contains 14 residues. CDR1 and CDR2 (germline): ENHRY, SYGVKD.

Concerning this clone: A read error may account for a junction end that differs from germline. Other nucleotide sequences from this sample produce the same CDR3. This chain joins TRBV5-1 and TRBJ1-4; tentative D call: TRBD1 (5 bases). CDR1 SGHRS and CDR2 YFSETQ come from the germline V gene. The CDR3 has 14 amino acids. The CDR3 loop reads CASSSSGRNEKLFF. Here the CDR3 DNA reads TGTGCCAGCAGCTCCTCAGGGCGCAATGAAAAACTGTTTTTT.

The V gene is TRBV28, the J gene TRBJ2-3; 8 bases fit TRBD1. The V and J ends lost 3 bases and 1 base, in that order; junction bases with no gene match: 9. Germline assignment: CDR1 MDHEN and CDR2 SYDVKM. This CDR3 region has 17 residues. The CDR3 DNA reads TGTGCCAGCAGTTTTCCCAACGACAGGGGACGCACAGATACGCAGTATTTT. Its translation is CASSFPNDRGRTDTQYF.

The chain links TRBV15 to TRBJ2-2; a possible D gene is TRBD1 (5 bases). V was trimmed by 3 bases and J by 6 bases, leaving 17 bases between them. This CDR3 region has 16 residues. In germline, CDR1 is LNHNV, CDR2 YYDKDF (reference sequence). The CDR3 loop reads CATSRYDKGKAGELFF. CDR3 coding DNA: TGTGCCACCAGCAGGTACGACAAGGGGAAGGCCGGGGAGCTGTTTTTT.

The chain employs TRBV6-1 and TRBJ1-6; D ambiguous. The V end lost 2 bases, the J end lost 3 bases, and 8 bases lay between the germline ends. Germline V CDR1 and CDR2: MNHNS, SASEGT. The CDR3 length is 15 residues. The CDR3 here is CASSEHEIYNSPLHF. The CDR3, as DNA: TGTGCCAGCAGTGAACATGAGATCTATAATTCACCCCTCCACTTT.

The chain couples TRBV19 to TRBJ1-1, with 7 nucleotides matching TRBD1. The ends lost 4 bases at V and 1 base at J; junction bases unmatched: 6. Germline V gene lookup returns CDR1 LNHDA and CDR2 SQIVND (reference sequence). The CDR3 has 15 amino acids. The CDR3 nucleotides read TGTGCCAGTAGTAGAGACGGGACAGCGAACACTGAAGCTTTCTTT. Encoded protein: CASSRDGTANTEAFF. The full variable domain, in which reference TRBV19 and TRBJ1-1 provide the parts outside the CDR3, is DGGITQSPKYLFRKEGQNVTLSCEQNLNHDAMYWYRQDPGQGLRLIYYSQIVNDFQKGDIAEGYSVSREKKESFPLTVTSAQKNPTAFYLCASSRDGTANTEAFFGQGTRLTVV.

The chain uses TRBV15 and TRBJ2-7; a weak D match, TRBD1 (6 bases). Germline assignment: CDR1 LNHNV and CDR2 YYDKDF (reference sequence). The V end lost 0 bases, the J end lost 4 bases, and 19 bases lay between the germline ends. The length of the CDR3 is 17 residues. The CDR3 sequence: CATSREASGRGRYEQYF. For the CDR3, the DNA is TGTGCCACCAGCAGAGAGGCTAGTGGCAGGGGTCGGTACGAGCAGTACTTC.

V usage is TRBV27 and J usage is TRBJ2-7; 11 nucleotides align to TRBD1. Germline-derived CDR1 and CDR2 are MNHEY and SMNVEV (reference sequence). The CDR3 covers 14 residues. Trimming cost V 4 bases and J 3 bases; bases outside gene matches: 2. The CDR3 loop reads CASSWGQGGYEQYF. CDR3 nucleotide sequence: TGTGCCAGCAGTTGGGGACAGGGGGGCTACGAGCAGTACTTC.

This clone was seen once. V gene TRBV11-2 combines with J gene TRBJ2-1, with D possibly TRBD2 on 5 matching bases. Trimming removed 3 bases at V and 9 bases at J, with 21 bases between. CDR3 size: 16 residues. The germline V gene encodes CDR1 SGHAT and CDR2 FQNNGV. This CDR3 reads CASSLGGPTSRGEQFF. CDR3 DNA sequence: TGTGCCAGCAGCTTGGGTGGGCCCACCAGTCGGGGTGAGCAGTTCTTC.